These T cell receptor beta chains were read from a single sample in a study of T cell responses to AZD1222 COVID-19 vaccine. The table came from immunoSEQ multiplex PCR; TCRdb's copy has only in-frame clones and leaves some out. The sample contains about 140,000 clones, roughly 92% of which appear only once. Sequenced material: peripheral blood, taken on day 0 of AZD1222 vaccination. Receptors originate from an adult in good health. CDR3s include the opening cysteine and the closing phenylalanine or tryptophan. D genes are given only for firm matches. A row's size may be missing; if present it is once, few, many or a size class.

>TRBV30|TRBJ1-2|-|-
TGTGCCTGGAGCGGACGGTCGAATTATGGCTACACCTTC
CAWSGRSNYGYTF
>TRBV28|TRBJ2-5|once|-
TGTGCCAGCAGCGGGGAGACCCAGTACTTC
CASSGETQYF
>TRBV27|TRBJ1-6|-|-
TGTGCCAGCAGCAAGCACCCCGACGGGAATAATTCACCCCTCCACTTT
CASSKHPDGNNSPLHF
>TRBV11-2|TRBJ2-2|-|-
TGTGCCAGCAGCTTAGTTGTTGACACCGGGGAGCTGTTTTTT
CASSLVVDTGELFF
>TRBV18|TRBJ1-2|once|TRBD1
TGTGCCAGCTCACTACCGGGACAGGTTTTGGGAGTTCGGGGCTACACCTTC
CASSLPGQVLGVRGYTF
>TRBV28|TRBJ2-1|-|-
TGTGCCAGCAGTTTAGGTCAGACCTACAATGAGCAGTTCTTC
CASSLGQTYNEQFF
>TRBV19|TRBJ1-1|-|-
TGTGCCAGTCCCTGGGGGGACAACCTACATACAAGGGACATGAACACTGAAGCTTTCTTT
CASPWGDNLHTRDMNTEAFF
>TRBV5-1|TRBJ1-2|-|-
TGCGCCAGCAGCAGCCGGACGAGGGGGAGCTATGGCTACACCTTC
CASSSRTRGSYGYTF
>TRBV18|TRBJ2-2|-|-
TGTGCCACTGCCGGCGCCTCGGGTTTTACTTGGTCCGGGGAGCTGTTTTTT
CATAGASGFTWSGELFF
>TRBV11-2|TRBJ2-3|-|TRBD2
TGTGCCAGCAGCTTAGAGATAGCGGGGCCCTACACAGATACGCAGTATTTT
CASSLEIAGPYTDTQYF
>TRBV3-1/TRBV3-2|TRBJ1-1|-|TRBD1
TGTGCCAGCAGCCCTCCGACAGGGGGCCAAATTGAAGCTTTCTTT
CASSPPTGGQIEAFF
>TRBV12-3/TRBV12-4|TRBJ1-2|-|-
TGTGCCAGCAGTTCAACACCGGGGGGCTACACCTTC
CASSSTPGGYTF